The 30 T cell receptor beta chains below were found in one sample sequenced in a study. Treg sorting used a CD4+CD25+CD127-/low gate. Each CDR3 protein gets one entry after TCRdb re-called the 5' RACE reads with MiXCR. The sample has fewer than 12,000 distinct CDR3 sequences; about 15% are singletons. The source material was Tregs sorted from a lymph node. These receptor sequences come from a female donor with breast cancer.

This clonotype is termed medium-sized. The rearrangement links TRBV29-1 to TRBJ2-5; 8 positions match TRBD1. The V and J ends lost 5 bases and 4 bases, in that order; junction bases with no gene match: 3. CDR3 length: 12 residues. Germline CDR1 and CDR2: SQVTM and ANQGSEA. This CDR3 is CSVSDRGETQYF. CDR3 DNA sequence: TGCAGCGTTTCCGACAGGGGAGAGACCCAGTACTTC.

The CDR3 reads CSAGTVNYGYTF. CDR3 in DNA: TGCAGCGCCGGGACAGTAAACTATGGCTACACCTTC. The chain recombines TRBV29-1 with TRBJ1-2; TRBD1 aligns across 7 bases. Germline lookup yields CDR1 SQVTM and CDR2 ANQGSEA. The junction had 4 bases not matched to a gene; V was cut back by 7 bases and J by 2 bases. The CDR3 covers 12 residues.

By share of the sample, this clonotype is medium-sized. The chain combines TRBV12-3 or TRBV12-4 with TRBJ1-2; D uncertain. The CDR3 is 14 amino acids. Trimming left V 6 bases short and J 8 bases short, with 19 bases between. The CDR3 region has the DNA TGTGCCAGCAGCCCAAACGGCCTTACGGGGGGCTACACCTTC. This gives the protein CASSPNGLTGGYTF.

This clonotype was counted only a few times. CDR3 in amino acids: CAISQGAGDSPLHF. Written as DNA, the CDR3 is TGTGCCATTTCACAGGGGGCGGGAGATTCACCCCTCCACTTT. The chain is built from TRBV6-6 and TRBJ1-6, with TRBD1 matching 9 bases. The germline gives CDR1 MNHNY, CDR2 SVGAGI (reference sequence). The CDR3 has 14 amino acids. V gave up 10 bases and J gave up 8 bases; unmatched junction bases: 9.

In this sample, this clonotype turned up a few times. This sequence may be a read error, since a much larger clone differs from it by one base. The chain carries TRBV5-1 and TRBJ2-2, with 7 bases that match TRBD2. Germline V gene lookup returns CDR1 SGHRS and CDR2 YFSETQ. CDR3 length equals 16 residues. CDR3 nucleotide sequence: TGCGCCAGCAGCTTGGTGGCGGGAGAGAGCACCGGGGAGCTGGTTTTT. Residues: CASSLVAGESTGELVF.

This clonotype was picked up many times. The rearrangement links TRBV6-6 to TRBJ2-7; TRBD2 is a possible D gene (6 bases). This CDR3 is built from 16 residues. Germline lookup yields CDR1 MNHNY and CDR2 SVGAGI (reference sequence). V was clipped by 0 bases and J by 5 bases, with 17 bases between them. As DNA, the CDR3 is TGTGCCAGCAGTTACTCGCCACGGGACTCCCCTGACGAGCAGTACTTC. Encoded protein: CASSYSPRDSPDEQYF.

This clonotype rates as medium-sized (0.01 to 0.1%). This chain uses TRBV12-3 or TRBV12-4 with TRBJ2-1; 7 positions match TRBD2. The CDR3 is 14 amino acids. Germline trimming cut 5 bases from V and 5 bases from J; bases unmatched to any gene: 6. The CDR3 nucleotides read TGTGCCAGCAGTGGCCTAGCGGCCCACAATGAGCAGTTCTTC. Protein product: CASSGLAAHNEQFF.

In its sample, this clonotype was seen a few times. J is TRBJ2-7 and V is TRBV5-1, with D perhaps matching TRBD2 (5 bases). This CDR3 is built from 14 residues. Trimming cost V 5 bases and J 2 bases, with 14 bases left between them. Germline V gene lookup returns CDR1 SGHRS and CDR2 YFSETQ. The CDR3 loop reads CASRPRSGPYEQYF. The CDR3, as DNA: TGCGCCAGCAGACCCCGCAGCGGTCCCTACGAGCAGTACTTC.

The sample holds a few counts of this clonotype. A much larger clone differs by one base, so this may be a read error. The chain has TRBV5-1 and TRBJ1-1; 8 nucleotides agree with TRBD1. CDR1 is SGHRS, CDR2 YFSETQ, per germline. The CDR3 runs 14 residues. The DNA of the CDR3 is TGCGCCAGCAGCTCCGGACAGGGAGGGACTGAAGCTTGCTTT. Protein sequence: CASSSGQGGTEACF. Supplemented by reference TRBV5-1 and TRBJ1-1, the full variable domain reads KAGVTQTPRYLIKTRGQQVTLSCSPISGHRSVSWYQQTPGQGLQFLFEYFSETQRNKGNFPGRFSGRQFSNSRSEMNVSTLELGDSALYLCASSSGQGGTEACFGQGTRLTVV.

This clonotype was picked up a small number of times. This may come from a read error, since a much larger clone is one base off. The chain recombines TRBV5-1 with TRBJ2-1, with D perhaps TRBD2 (5 bases). The CDR3 covers 14 residues. The V gene lost 4 bases and the J gene lost 12 bases, with 20 bases spanning the gap. The germline V gene has CDR1 SGHRS and CDR2 YFSETQ. The DNA for the CDR3 is TGCGCCAGCAGCCTGGGTGGTATAAGCGGTGGGCAGTTCTTC. Its translation is CASSLGGISGGQFF.

This clonotype is classed as medium-sized (0.01 to 0.1%). As DNA, the CDR3 is TGTGCCAGCAGCCGACTAGCGAGTGGTTACAATGAGCAGTTCTTC. This encodes CASSRLASGYNEQFF. V is TRBV2 and J is TRBJ2-1, with TRBD2 matching over 8 bases. V trimming: 6 bases; J trimming: 4 bases; junction bases outside the gene matches: 8. Germline assignment: CDR1 SNHLY and CDR2 FYNNEI. The length of the CDR3 is 15 residues.

In its sample, this clonotype is medium-sized (0.01 to 0.1%). The genes are TRBV29-1 and TRBJ1-1; D unclear. Trimming removed 7 bases at V and 0 bases at J, with 12 bases between. Germline loops: CDR1 SQVTM, CDR2 ANQGSEA. The CDR3 is 13 residues long. This CDR3 reads CSAFGRVNTEAFF. CDR3 nucleotides: TGCAGCGCATTCGGACGGGTGAACACTGAAGCTTTCTTT. The full variable domain, its missing parts supplied by reference TRBV29-1 and TRBJ1-1, is SAVISQKPSRDICQRGTSLTIQCQVDSQVTMMFWYRQQPGQSLTLIATANQGSEATYESGFVIDKFPISRPNLTFSTLTVSNMSPEDSSIYLCSAFGRVNTEAFFGQGTRLTVV.

On this clonotype itself: A much more abundant neighbour one base away suggests this may be a read error. The chain is built from TRBV16 and TRBJ2-7; either TRBD1 or TRBD2 may supply D (5 bases each). Trimming shortened V by 3 bases and J by 0 bases, and 12 bases separated the two germline ends. The CDR3 runs to 15 residues. Germline V lookup: CDR1 KGHSY, CDR2 FQNENV. The CDR3 loop reads CASSQGTDGSYEQYF. In nucleotides, the CDR3 is TGTGCCAGCAGCCAGGGGACGGACGGCTCCTACGAGCAGTACTTC.

This CDR3 reads CASAKTSQGYEQYF. CDR3 nucleotides: TGTGCTAGTGCCAAAACTTCCCAGGGGTACGAGCAGTACTTC. The V and J genes are TRBV12-5 and TRBJ2-7, with D perhaps TRBD1 (6 bases). The V end was cut by 7 bases, the J end by 4 bases, with 17 bases between. The CDR3 totals 14 residues. From germline, CDR1 is LGHNT and CDR2 FRNRAP. Together with reference TRBV12-5 and TRBJ2-7, the CDR3 gives the full variable domain: DARVTQTPRHKVTEMGQEVTMRCQPILGHNTVFWYRQTMMQGLELLAYFRNRAPLDDSGMPKDRFSAEMPDATLATLKIQPSEPRDSAVYFCASAKTSQGYEQYFGPGTRLTVT.

Relative to its sample, this clonotype is medium-sized. V and J are TRBV28 and TRBJ2-6, with D possibly TRBD2 on 6 matching bases. V lost 2 bases and J 2 bases, leaving 13 bases between the germline ends. The CDR3 runs 17 residues. Germline V CDR1 and CDR2: MDHEN, SYDVKM. In DNA, the CDR3 is TGTGCCAGCAGTTTAAATATAGGAGGGGCTGGGGCCAACGTCCTGACTTTC. Its translation: CASSLNIGGAGANVLTF.

Turning to this clonotype: This CDR3 is missing its conserved last phenylalanine or tryptophan, likely due to a read error. The gene calls are TRBV5-5 and TRBJ2-2; D is tentatively TRBD1 or TRBD2 (5 bases each). CDR1 SGHKS and CDR2 YYEKEE come from the germline V gene (reference sequence). The CDR3 length is 16 residues. Trimming removed 1 base at V and 0 bases at J, with 10 bases between. The CDR3: CASSLNGGSNTGELFS. The CDR3 nucleotides read TGTGCCAGCAGCTTGAATGGGGGTTCGAACACCGGGGAGCTGTTTTCT.

By proportion, this clonotype is medium-sized. The CDR3 here is CSARDPGQGANNEQFF. CDR3 coding DNA: TGCAGTGCTAGAGATCCCGGACAGGGGGCAAACAATGAGCAGTTCTTC. The rearrangement uses TRBV20-1 and TRBJ2-1; 11 nucleotides match TRBD1. Germline V CDR1 and CDR2: DFQATT, SNEGSKA (reference sequence). The CDR3 totals 16 residues. V lost 0 bases and J lost 5; bases outside the gene matches: 6.

This clonotype is medium-sized within its sample. V is TRBV7-2 and J is TRBJ1-2; D gene unclear. The length of the CDR3 is 13 residues. Germline V gene lookup returns CDR1 SGHTA and CDR2 FQGNSA. The V gene lost 4 bases and the J gene lost 8 bases, with 14 bases spanning the gap. CDR3 sequence (DNA): TGTGCCAGCAGCTCCTCGGTGAGGAGCGGCTACACCTTC. This codes for CASSSSVRSGYTF.

Ten or more counts support this clonotype. V usage is TRBV12-3 or TRBV12-4 and J usage is TRBJ2-1, with 9 bases that match TRBD2. The CDR3 sequence is 14 residues long. Trimming took 6 bases from V and 6 from J; bases not matched to a gene: 6. The CDR3 loop is CASRDSGSRNEQFF. CDR3 DNA: TGTGCCAGCAGAGATAGCGGGAGTCGCAATGAGCAGTTCTTC.

This clonotype was detected ten times or more. V and J are TRBV18 and TRBJ1-5; D ambiguous. The V gene's germline CDR1 is KGHSH and CDR2 LQKENI. The CDR3 sequence is 14 residues long. V was trimmed by 2 bases and J by 7 bases, leaving 12 bases between them. The CDR3 loop reads CASSPLAEDQPQHF. The CDR3 DNA reads as TGTGCCAGCTCACCATTAGCAGAGGACCAGCCCCAGCATTTT. Supplemented by reference TRBV18 and TRBJ1-5, the full variable domain reads NAGVMQNPRHLVRRRGQEARLRCSPMKGHSHVYWYRQLPEEGLKFMVYLQKENIIDESGMPKERFSAEFPKEGPSILRIQQVVRGDSAAYFCASSPLAEDQPQHFGDGTRLSIL.

This clonotype was seen at least ten times. The rearrangement uses TRBV6-6 and TRBJ1-2; D is perhaps TRBD1 (6 bases). Between the trimmed V and J ends, which lost 6 bases and 4 bases, there was a span of 9 bases. The CDR3 is made up of 12 amino acids. CDR1 and CDR2 from the germline V gene are MNHNY and SVGAGI (reference sequence). The CDR3 coding sequence is TGTGCCAGCAGGACAGGCACCTATGGCTACACCTTC. Residues: CASRTGTYGYTF.

This clonotype was found many times. The V call is TRBV12-3 or TRBV12-4, the J call TRBJ1-4, with TRBD1 matching 7 bases. The CDR3 totals 14 residues. V lost 5 bases and J lost 7; bases outside the gene matches: 7. This chain's CDR3 is CASSTGDAGEKLFF. The CDR3, as DNA: TGTGCCAGCAGTACAGGGGATGCTGGTGAAAAACTGTTTTTT.

The rearrangement joins TRBV21-1 to TRBJ2-1; the table's TRBD2 call for D was not verified on the DNA. TRBV21-1 is designated a pseudogene. The CDR3 is made up of 16 amino acids. The CDR3 spells CASSKERGGSYNEQFF. The CDR3 region has the DNA TGTGCCAGCAGCAAAGAAAGAGGCGGGAGCTACAATGAGCAGTTCTTC.

Only a few counts were recorded for this clonotype. The rearrangement links TRBV4-1 to TRBJ2-7; 13 bases map to TRBD2. This CDR3 spans 15 amino acids. Germline trimming cut 1 base from V and 7 bases from J; bases unmatched to any gene: 4. Germline assignment: CDR1 MGHRA and CDR2 YSYEKL. DNA of the CDR3: TGCGCCAGCAGCCAAGGCACTAGCGGGAGGGTAGAGCAGTACTTC. Encoded protein: CASSQGTSGRVEQYF.

The chain uses TRBV7-2 and TRBJ2-5, with D possibly TRBD2 on 6 matching bases. CDR1 and CDR2 (germline): SGHTA, FQGNSA. Trimming removed 6 bases at V and 1 base at J, with 9 bases between. The CDR3 contains 13 residues. The CDR3 loop reads CASRGGGQETQYF. The CDR3 region has the DNA TGTGCCAGCAGGGGGGGAGGCCAAGAGACCCAGTACTTC.

As for this clonotype: The germline gene is not matched at one end of the junction; a read error may be the cause. The chain recombines TRBV10-1 with TRBJ2-7, with D tentatively TRBD1 or TRBD2 (5 bases each). The CDR3 totals 16 residues. Germline CDR1 and CDR2: WNHNN and SYGVQD (reference sequence). The CDR3 is CASRESEGPDVYEQYF. The CDR3, as DNA: TGCGCCAGCAGAGAGTCTGAGGGGCCGGACGTCTACGAGCAGTACTTC.

This clonotype is labeled as medium-sized (0.01 to 0.1%). V gene TRBV5-1 combines with J gene TRBJ2-7, with 7 bases fitting TRBD1. Per the germline V gene, CDR1 is SGHRS and CDR2 is YFSETQ. After removal of 4 bases from V and 2 bases from J, the junction contained 0 bases not matched to a gene. CDR3 length: 12 amino acids. This chain's CDR3 is CASSQGAYEQYF. In DNA, the CDR3 is TGCGCCAGCAGCCAGGGGGCCTACGAGCAGTACTTC.

Many counts were recorded for this clonotype. This chain joins TRBV15 and TRBJ1-1, with no clear D. Germline-derived CDR1 and CDR2 are LNHNV and YYDKDF (reference sequence). This CDR3 comprises 14 residues. V was trimmed by 1 base and J by 8 bases, leaving 14 bases between them. CDR3 DNA sequence: TGTGCCACCAGCAGAGTGCAGCGTCTAGAGGAAGCTTTCTTT. Its protein product is CATSRVQRLEEAFF. Full variable domain (rest looked up from reference TRBV15 and TRBJ1-1): DAMVIQNPRYQVTQFGKPVTLSCSQTLNHNVMYWYQQKSSQAPKLLFHYYDKDFNNEADTPDNFQSRRPNTSFCFLDIRSPGLGDTAMYLCATSRVQRLEEAFFGQGTRLTVV.

This clonotype was detected a few times. The gene calls are TRBV2 and TRBJ1-4, with D perhaps matching TRBD1 (5 bases). This CDR3 is built from 14 residues. Germline V gene lookup returns CDR1 SNHLY and CDR2 FYNNEI. Between the trimmed V and J ends, which lost 2 bases and 4 bases, there was a span of 8 bases. Here the CDR3 DNA reads TGTGCCAGCAGTGAATGGGGGATTAATGAAAAACTGTTTTTT. Protein: CASSEWGINEKLFF.

Judged by abundance, this clonotype is medium-sized (0.01 to 0.1%). The chain recombines TRBV5-1 with TRBJ2-1; TRBD2 matches 14 bases. The germline V gene has CDR1 SGHRS and CDR2 YFSETQ. The junction had 5 bases not matched to a gene; V was cut back by 4 bases and J by 8 bases. The CDR3 has 15 amino acids. CDR3 sequence (DNA): TGCGCCAGCAGCCAGGGACTAGCGGGAGTCGATGAGCAGTTCTTC. Its translation: CASSQGLAGVDEQFF. Together with reference TRBV5-1 and TRBJ2-1, the CDR3 gives the full variable domain: KAGVTQTPRYLIKTRGQQVTLSCSPISGHRSVSWYQQTPGQGLQFLFEYFSETQRNKGNFPGRFSGRQFSNSRSEMNVSTLELGDSALYLCASSQGLAGVDEQFFGPGTRLTVL.